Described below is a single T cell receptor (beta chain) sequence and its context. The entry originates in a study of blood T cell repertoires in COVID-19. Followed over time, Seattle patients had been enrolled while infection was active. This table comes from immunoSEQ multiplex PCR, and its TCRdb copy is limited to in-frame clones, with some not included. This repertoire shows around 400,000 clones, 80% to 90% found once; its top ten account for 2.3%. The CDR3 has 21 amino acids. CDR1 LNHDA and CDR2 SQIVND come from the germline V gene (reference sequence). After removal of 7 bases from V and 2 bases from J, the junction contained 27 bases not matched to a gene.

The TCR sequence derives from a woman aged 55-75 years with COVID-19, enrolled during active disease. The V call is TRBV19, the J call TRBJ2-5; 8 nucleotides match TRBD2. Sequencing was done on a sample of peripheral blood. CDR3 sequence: CASILPFRGDQRGNQQETQYF. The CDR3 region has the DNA TGTGCCAGTATACTGCCCTTTCGGGGGGACCAGCGGGGGAACCAACAAGAGACCCAGTACTTC.